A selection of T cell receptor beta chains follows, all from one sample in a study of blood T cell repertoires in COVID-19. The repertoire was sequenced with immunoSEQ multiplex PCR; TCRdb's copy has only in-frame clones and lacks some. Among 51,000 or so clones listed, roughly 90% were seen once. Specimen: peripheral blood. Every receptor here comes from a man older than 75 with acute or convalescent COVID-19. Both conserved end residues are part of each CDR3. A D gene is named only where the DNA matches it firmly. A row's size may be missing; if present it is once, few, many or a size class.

CDR3 protein: CASSLAGGRGATEAFF; CDR3 DNA: TGCGCCAGCAGCTTGGCGGGGGGCAGGGGAGCGACTGAAGCTTTCTTT; D gene: NA; CDR3 length: 16; J gene: TRBJ1-1; V gene: TRBV5-1; clone size: NA
CDR3 protein: CASSLNPAGGDQETQYF; CDR3 DNA: TGCGCCAGCAGCTTGAATCCAGCGGGGGGGGACCAAGAGACCCAGTACTTC; D gene: TRBD2; CDR3 length: 17; J gene: TRBJ2-5; V gene: TRBV5-1; clone size: NA
CDR3 protein: CASSEARMNGANGNTIYF; CDR3 DNA: TGTGCCAGCAGTGAAGCGCGTATGAATGGGGCCAATGGAAACACCATATATTTT; D gene: NA; CDR3 length: 18; J gene: TRBJ1-3; V gene: TRBV2; clone size: NA
CDR3 protein: CASSLRGQGMNYEQYF; CDR3 DNA: TGTGCCAGCAGTTTACGCGGGCAGGGGATGAACTACGAGCAGTACTTC; D gene: NA; CDR3 length: 16; J gene: TRBJ2-7; V gene: TRBV27; clone size: NA
CDR3 protein: CASSHIGGVRGNTIYF; CDR3 DNA: TGCGCCAGCAGCCATATAGGGGGGGTGAGAGGAAACACCATATATTTT; D gene: NA; CDR3 length: 16; J gene: TRBJ1-3; V gene: TRBV4-1; clone size: NA
CDR3 protein: CASKFGLARPGELFF; CDR3 DNA: TGTGCCAGCAAATTCGGACTAGCCCGCCCCGGGGAGCTGTTTTTT; D gene: TRBD2; CDR3 length: 15; J gene: TRBJ2-2; V gene: TRBV2; clone size: NA
CDR3 protein: CASSLGRAEGTEAFF; CDR3 DNA: TGTGCCAGCAGCTTGGGGCGGGCCGAGGGCACTGAAGCTTTCTTT; D gene: NA; CDR3 length: 15; J gene: TRBJ1-1; V gene: TRBV5-5; clone size: NA
CDR3 protein: CASSAGETEAFF; CDR3 DNA: TGTGCCAGCAGTGCGGGGGAAACTGAAGCTTTCTTT; D gene: NA; CDR3 length: 12; J gene: TRBJ1-1; V gene: TRBV12-3/TRBV12-4; clone size: NA
CDR3 protein: CASSSDRGNQPQHF; CDR3 DNA: TGTGCCAGCAGCTCTGACAGGGGGAATCAGCCCCAGCATTTT; D gene: TRBD1; CDR3 length: 14; J gene: TRBJ1-5; V gene: TRBV16; clone size: NA
CDR3 protein: CASSEVRLAVYNEQFF; CDR3 DNA: TGTGCCAGCAGTGAAGTAAGACTAGCGGTTTACAATGAGCAGTTCTTC; D gene: TRBD2; CDR3 length: 16; J gene: TRBJ2-1; V gene: TRBV2; clone size: NA
CDR3 protein: CASSLVPYSNEQFF; CDR3 DNA: TGCGCCAGCAGCTTGGTCCCCTACAGCAATGAGCAGTTCTTC; D gene: NA; CDR3 length: 14; J gene: TRBJ2-1; V gene: TRBV5-1; clone size: few
CDR3 protein: CASSSGSSGNTIYF; CDR3 DNA: TGTGCCAGCAGCTCAGGGTCCTCTGGAAACACCATATATTTT; D gene: NA; CDR3 length: 14; J gene: TRBJ1-3; V gene: TRBV5-4; clone size: NA
CDR3 protein: CASSLTSGVKTQYF; CDR3 DNA: TGTGCCAGCAGTTTGACTAGCGGGGTAAAGACCCAGTACTTC; D gene: TRBD2; CDR3 length: 14; J gene: TRBJ2-5; V gene: TRBV27; clone size: NA
CDR3 protein: CASSDRGRNSEAFF; CDR3 DNA: TGTGCCAGCAGTGACAGGGGGCGGAATTCTGAAGCTTTCTTT; D gene: TRBD1; CDR3 length: 14; J gene: TRBJ1-1; V gene: TRBV6-4; clone size: NA
CDR3 protein: CASSLGRGWDEQFF; CDR3 DNA: TGTGCCAGCAGCTTAGGCAGGGGGTGGGATGAGCAGTTCTTC; D gene: TRBD1; CDR3 length: 14; J gene: TRBJ2-1; V gene: TRBV5-5; clone size: NA
CDR3 protein: CASSEGRRWNEQFF; CDR3 DNA: TGTGCCAGCAGTGAAGGGAGGAGGTGGAATGAGCAGTTCTTC; D gene: NA; CDR3 length: 14; J gene: TRBJ2-1; V gene: TRBV6-1; clone size: NA
CDR3 protein: CASDRGGPPYNEQFF; CDR3 DNA: TGTGCCAGCGACCGGGGGGGGCCCCCCTACAATGAGCAGTTCTTC; D gene: TRBD2; CDR3 length: 15; J gene: TRBJ2-1; V gene: TRBV9; clone size: NA
CDR3 protein: CASSLYSDPGSTGELFF; CDR3 DNA: TGTGCCAGCAGCTTGTACAGTGATCCAGGGTCGACGGGGGAGCTGTTTTTT; D gene: NA; CDR3 length: 17; J gene: TRBJ2-2; V gene: TRBV5-5; clone size: NA
CDR3 protein: CASSQDSLEQYF; CDR3 DNA: TGCGCCAGCAGCCAGGACTCACTCGAGCAGTACTTC; D gene: NA; CDR3 length: 12; J gene: TRBJ2-7; V gene: TRBV10-1; clone size: large
CDR3 protein: CATHSNQPQHF; CDR3 DNA: TGTGCCACCCATAGCAATCAGCCCCAGCATTTT; D gene: NA; CDR3 length: 11; J gene: TRBJ1-5; V gene: TRBV6-5; clone size: NA
CDR3 protein: CASRGQGAGEQYF; CDR3 DNA: TGTGCCAGCAGAGGACAGGGGGCGGGCGAGCAGTACTTC; D gene: TRBD1; CDR3 length: 13; J gene: TRBJ2-7; V gene: TRBV27; clone size: NA
CDR3 protein: CAIRGGTDAFF; CDR3 DNA: TGTGCCATCAGGGGGGGGACTGACGCTTTCTTT; D gene: NA; CDR3 length: 11; J gene: TRBJ1-1; V gene: TRBV10-3; clone size: NA
CDR3 protein: CATSDLRLHKGEVYYGYTF; CDR3 DNA: TGTGCCACCAGTGATTTGCGGCTTCATAAAGGGGAGGTATACTATGGCTACACCTTC; D gene: NA; CDR3 length: 19; J gene: TRBJ1-2; V gene: TRBV24-1; clone size: once
CDR3 protein: CASSLSASGANVLTF; CDR3 DNA: TGTGCCAGCAGCTTAAGCGCCTCTGGGGCCAACGTCCTGACTTTC; D gene: NA; CDR3 length: 15; J gene: TRBJ2-6; V gene: TRBV7-3; clone size: NA
CDR3 protein: CASKPGLGGNTIYF; CDR3 DNA: TGTGCCAGCAAACCCGGACTGGGAGGAAACACCATATATTTT; D gene: NA; CDR3 length: 14; J gene: TRBJ1-3; V gene: TRBV9; clone size: NA
CDR3 protein: CASSLAQAGGASYEQYF; CDR3 DNA: TGCGCCAGCAGCTTGGCCCAGGCGGGGGGGGCCTCCTACGAGCAGTACTTC; D gene: TRBD2; CDR3 length: 17; J gene: TRBJ2-7; V gene: TRBV5-1; clone size: NA
CDR3 protein: CASSPQEVHSYGYTF; CDR3 DNA: TGTGCCAGCTCACCACAGGAGGTCCATTCCTATGGCTACACCTTC; D gene: NA; CDR3 length: 15; J gene: TRBJ1-2; V gene: TRBV18; clone size: NA
CDR3 protein: CASIRDRDYEQYF; CDR3 DNA: TGTGCCAGCATTCGGGACAGGGACTACGAGCAGTACTTC; D gene: TRBD1; CDR3 length: 13; J gene: TRBJ2-7; V gene: TRBV2; clone size: NA
CDR3 protein: CASRTGSANTQYF; CDR3 DNA: TGTGCCAGCAGAACAGGGTCCGCGAATACGCAGTATTTT; D gene: NA; CDR3 length: 13; J gene: TRBJ2-3; V gene: TRBV12-3/TRBV12-4; clone size: NA
CDR3 protein: CASTLGQGVGYTF; CDR3 DNA: TGTGCCAGCACCTTGGGACAGGGCGTAGGCTACACCTTC; D gene: TRBD1; CDR3 length: 13; J gene: TRBJ1-2; V gene: TRBV12-3/TRBV12-4; clone size: NA
CDR3 protein: CASSSRQGDGAPLHF; CDR3 DNA: TGTGCCAGCAGTTCCCGACAGGGAGATGGAGCACCCCTCCACTTT; D gene: TRBD1; CDR3 length: 15; J gene: TRBJ1-6; V gene: TRBV6-6; clone size: NA
CDR3 protein: CASSAAGGTEAFF; CDR3 DNA: TGTGCCAGTAGTGCGGCGGGGGGCACTGAAGCTTTCTTT; D gene: NA; CDR3 length: 13; J gene: TRBJ1-1; V gene: TRBV19; clone size: few
CDR3 protein: CASSGGGKNTEAFF; CDR3 DNA: TGTGCCAGCAGTGGAGGGGGCAAGAACACTGAAGCTTTCTTT; D gene: TRBD1; CDR3 length: 14; J gene: TRBJ1-1; V gene: TRBV2; clone size: once
CDR3 protein: CASSRGGAITGARAQYF; CDR3 DNA: TGTGCCAGCAGCCGCGGGGGGGCCATTACAGGGGCCAGGGCCCAGTACTTC; D gene: TRBD2; CDR3 length: 17; J gene: TRBJ2-5; V gene: TRBV5-8; clone size: once
CDR3 protein: CASRTGPANEQFF; CDR3 DNA: TGCGCCAGCAGGACAGGCCCTGCGAATGAGCAGTTCTTC; D gene: NA; CDR3 length: 13; J gene: TRBJ2-1; V gene: TRBV5-1; clone size: NA
CDR3 protein: CASSQDSSGGFNEQFF; CDR3 DNA: TGTGCCAGCAGCCAAGATTCTAGCGGGGGGTTCAATGAGCAGTTCTTC; D gene: TRBD2; CDR3 length: 16; J gene: TRBJ2-1; V gene: TRBV3-1/TRBV3-2; clone size: NA
CDR3 protein: CAWSARDRRTGELFF; CDR3 DNA: TGTGCCTGGAGTGCCCGGGACAGGAGGACCGGGGAGCTGTTTTTT; D gene: TRBD1; CDR3 length: 15; J gene: TRBJ2-2; V gene: TRBV30; clone size: NA